This T cell receptor (beta chain) stems from a study of shared clonotypes between healthy human individuals. The table came from immunoSEQ multiplex PCR; TCRdb's copy has only in-frame clones and leaves some out. Seen here are hundreds of thousands of clones, around three quarters observed once, and the top ten hold 12%. Germline V gene lookup returns CDR1 SGHRS and CDR2 YFSETQ. V gave up 0 bases and J gave up 1 base, with 7 bases separating them. This CDR3 contains 15 residues. Comments on this clone: The identical CDR3 is also encoded by other nucleotide sequences in the sample.

The chain joins TRBV5-1 to TRBJ2-2, with D perhaps TRBD1 (5 bases). The clonotype was recovered from a woman in her thirties or forties in good health. Some clones in this sample may be carry-over from other donors' samples. The sample taken for sequencing was PBMCs. The CDR3, as DNA: TGCGCCAGCAGCTTGGGTGGACAGAACACCGGGGAGCTGTTTTTT. Translated: CASSLGGQNTGELFF.